Listed below are T cell receptor beta chains from one sample, sequenced in a study of T cell changes during pregnancy in multiple sclerosis. TCRdb's table, derived via immunoSEQ multiplex PCR, lists solely in-frame clones and lacks some. This sample has tens of thousands of clones, with just under 95% found just once. The specimen was peripheral blood, collected in the third trimester of pregnancy. The source of these receptors is a female donor with multiple sclerosis, enrolled in a pregnancy study. Each CDR3 is given with its conserved first and last residue. The D gene is left open where the match is weak. Not all rows give a size; the values are once, few, many and, for expanded clones, a class.

d_call j_call v_call clone_size cdr3_aa cdr3_nt
TRBD1 TRBJ2-5 TRBV20-1 NA CSAGTEETQYF TGCAGTGCCGGGACAGAAGAGACCCAGTACTTC
TRBD2 TRBJ2-7 TRBV11-2 few CASSSVGASGGYEQYF TGTGCCAGCAGCTCAGTGGGGGCTAGCGGGGGCTACGAGCAGTACTTC
NA TRBJ2-7 TRBV11-2 NA CASSSLSEQYF TGTGCCAGCAGCTCCCTGTCCGAGCAGTACTTC
TRBD2 TRBJ2-2 TRBV7-8 NA CASSPSGTNTGELFF TGTGCCAGCAGCCCTAGCGGGACTAACACCGGGGAGCTGTTTTTT
NA TRBJ2-1 TRBV7-6 NA CASSLGAAAPYNEQFF TGTGCCAGCAGCTTAGGGGCCGCAGCCCCCTACAATGAGCAGTTCTTC
NA TRBJ1-5 TRBV5-8 NA CASSQVGGGYSNQPQHF TGTGCCAGCAGCCAAGTAGGAGGAGGGTATAGCAATCAGCCCCAGCATTTT
NA TRBJ1-3 TRBV7-2 once CASSLGPGHSGNTIYF TGTGCCAGCAGCTTAGGGCCGGGACACTCTGGAAACACCATATATTTT
NA TRBJ2-7 TRBV29-1 NA CSVVFWRDRYEQYF TGCAGCGTTGTATTTTGGCGGGACCGCTACGAGCAGTACTTC
NA TRBJ1-2 TRBV19 NA CASSIAGFDGYTF TGTGCCAGTAGTATAGCGGGATTCGATGGCTACACCTTC
TRBD2 TRBJ2-1 TRBV9 NA CASSVDARGRWNEQFF TGTGCCAGCAGCGTAGACGCTCGCGGGAGGTGGAATGAGCAGTTCTTC
TRBD1 TRBJ1-2 TRBV6-5 NA CASSYGGQSYGYTF TGTGCCAGCAGTTACGGGGGACAGAGCTATGGCTACACCTTC
NA TRBJ2-7 TRBV6-5 NA CASSGGLVYEQYF TGTGCCAGCAGTGGGGGACTTGTTTACGAGCAGTACTTC
TRBD1 TRBJ2-7 TRBV7-9 NA CASSADWTGNVYEQYF TGTGCCAGCAGCGCGGACTGGACAGGGAACGTCTACGAGCAGTACTTC
NA TRBJ2-7 TRBV27 NA CASSGGDAYEQYF TGTGCCAGCAGCGGGGGAGACGCCTACGAGCAGTACTTC
NA TRBJ2-3 TRBV11-2 NA CASSLDGVERTDTQYF TGTGCCAGCAGCTTAGACGGGGTGGAGAGAACAGATACGCAGTATTTT
NA TRBJ2-2 TRBV27 NA CASSPGVRTGELFF TGTGCCAGCAGCCCGGGAGTACGCACCGGGGAGCTGTTTTTT
TRBD1 TRBJ2-7 TRBV29-1 NA CSVGQDNSYEQYF TGCAGCGTCGGACAGGATAACTCCTACGAGCAGTACTTC
NA TRBJ1-2 TRBV7-9 NA CASSLTGGYTF TGTGCCAGCAGCTTAACAGGGGGCTACACCTTC
NA TRBJ2-3 TRBV2 NA CASSVGHPSTDTQYF TGTGCCAGCAGTGTTGGGCACCCCAGCACAGATACGCAGTATTTT
TRBD2 TRBJ2-3 TRBV5-1 NA CASSLAGTSSPSTDTQYF TGCGCCAGCAGCTTGGCAGGGACTAGTTCCCCTAGCACAGATACGCAGTATTTT
TRBD1 TRBJ2-3 TRBV11-3 once CASSSRTGASTDTQYF TGTGCCAGCAGCTCCAGGACAGGGGCTAGCACAGATACGCAGTATTTT
TRBD1 TRBJ1-4 TRBV2 NA CASNDGQVNEKLFF TGTGCCAGCAATGACGGACAGGTTAATGAAAAACTGTTTTTT
TRBD2 TRBJ2-5 TRBV5-6 NA CASSSLAGRQETQYF TGTGCCAGCAGCTCGTTAGCGGGACGCCAAGAGACCCAGTACTTC
NA TRBJ2-7 TRBV19 NA CASSIGWSGGTYEQYF TGTGCCAGTAGTATAGGGTGGTCAGGAGGAACCTACGAGCAGTACTTC
NA TRBJ1-2 TRBV6-5 NA CASSLTPRTGYTF TGTGCCAGCAGCCTGACCCCGCGGACAGGCTACACCTTC
NA TRBJ1-1 TRBV4-1 NA CASSQPVRRSMNTEAFF TGCGCCAGCAGCCAGCCCGTCCGACGGAGCATGAACACTGAAGCTTTCTTT
TRBD1 TRBJ1-4 TRBV6-6 NA CASRDRGGNEKLFF TGTGCCAGCCGAGACAGGGGAGGGAATGAAAAACTGTTTTTT
NA TRBJ2-3 TRBV7-2 NA CASFYAGDTQYF TGTGCCAGCTTCTACGCGGGGGATACGCAGTATTTT
NA TRBJ2-7 TRBV9 NA CASSAGDSPSYEQYF TGTGCCAGCAGCGCAGGCGACAGCCCTTCCTACGAGCAGTACTTC
TRBD1 TRBJ2-5 TRBV11-2 NA CASSPLTGGDSGLPGTQYF TGTGCCAGCAGCCCCCTGACAGGGGGGGATTCGGGTCTGCCAGGGACCCAGTACTTC
TRBD2 TRBJ2-3 TRBV2 NA CASSVHLSGGTDTQYF TGTGCCAGCAGTGTCCACCTTAGCGGGGGCACAGATACGCAGTATTTT
TRBD2 TRBJ2-5 TRBV7-7 NA CASSLTSGREETQYF TGTGCCAGCAGCCTGACTAGCGGGAGGGAGGAGACCCAGTACTTC
TRBD1 TRBJ1-1 TRBV6-5 many CASSYSTGRNTEAFF TGTGCCAGCAGTTACTCGACAGGGCGGAACACTGAAGCTTTCTTT
TRBD1 TRBJ2-7 TRBV5-1 NA CASSFGTDTYEQYF TGCGCCAGCAGCTTCGGGACAGACACCTACGAGCAGTACTTC
NA TRBJ2-2 TRBV11-2 NA CASSLGLWRWGNTGELFF TGTGCCAGCAGCTTAGGACTATGGCGGTGGGGGAACACCGGGGAGCTGTTTTTT
NA TRBJ2-5 TRBV4-1 NA CASSQTVYEETQYF TGCGCCAGCAGCCAAACGGTCTATGAGGAGACCCAGTACTTC
NA TRBJ1-1 TRBV6-5 NA CASSSGNTEAFF TGTGCCAGTAGCAGTGGTAACACTGAAGCTTTCTTT
TRBD1 TRBJ2-3 TRBV2 NA CASLGQGVLYF TGTGCCAGCCTTGGACAGGGAGTTTTGTATTTT
NA TRBJ2-7 TRBV27 NA CASSRSYRDYEQYF TGTGCCAGCAGCCGCTCCTACAGGGACTACGAGCAGTACTTC
NA TRBJ2-2 TRBV11-2 NA CASPSEVGELFF TGTGCCAGCCCGAGCGAGGTCGGGGAGCTGTTTTTT
NA TRBJ1-3 TRBV6-5 NA CASSYSTSGNTIYF TGTGCCAGCAGTTACTCTACTTCTGGAAACACCATATATTTT